This TCR beta chain was identified in a study of T cells after yellow fever vaccination. Study results and caveats: Among all clonotypes, a small share was observed in both CD4 and CD8 compartments.

Universal primer sites and UMIs were introduced during 5'RACE template-switching synthesis of TCR cDNA. TCRdb fed the 5' RACE reads into MiXCR, producing one record per CDR3 protein. The sample has approximately 300,000 distinct CDR3 sequences, around 10% seen once. In regard to this clonotype: Its antigen is unidentified.

This specimen consisted of CD4+ T cells sorted from PBMCs, obtained 45 days after the yellow fever booster vaccination. The origin of this receptor is a man aged 18-30 years who received the YFV17D yellow fever vaccine.

CDR3 in amino acids: CASRRPGTGVEKLFF. Here the CDR3 DNA reads TGTGCCAGCAGAAGACCCGGGACAGGGGTGGAAAAACTGTTTTTT. The chain employs TRBV11-2 and TRBJ1-4, with 10 bases lining up with TRBD1. Trimming at V came to 6 bases and at J to 8 bases, leaving 9 bases not matched to a gene. Germline-derived CDR1 and CDR2 are SGHAT and FQNNGV. The CDR3 runs 15 residues.